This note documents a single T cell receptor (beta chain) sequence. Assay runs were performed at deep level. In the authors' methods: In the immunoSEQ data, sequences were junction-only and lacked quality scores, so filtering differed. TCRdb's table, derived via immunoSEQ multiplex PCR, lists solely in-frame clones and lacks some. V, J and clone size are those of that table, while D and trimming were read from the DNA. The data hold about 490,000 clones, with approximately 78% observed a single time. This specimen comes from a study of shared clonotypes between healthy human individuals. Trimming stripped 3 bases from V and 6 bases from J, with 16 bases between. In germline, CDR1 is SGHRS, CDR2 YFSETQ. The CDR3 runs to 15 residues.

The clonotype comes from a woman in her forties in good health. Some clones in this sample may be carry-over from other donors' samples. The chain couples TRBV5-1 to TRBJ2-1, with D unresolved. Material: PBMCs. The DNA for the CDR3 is TGCGCCAGCAGCTCCCACTCCGACAAGGGCAATGAGCAGTTCTTC. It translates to CASSSHSDKGNEQFF.